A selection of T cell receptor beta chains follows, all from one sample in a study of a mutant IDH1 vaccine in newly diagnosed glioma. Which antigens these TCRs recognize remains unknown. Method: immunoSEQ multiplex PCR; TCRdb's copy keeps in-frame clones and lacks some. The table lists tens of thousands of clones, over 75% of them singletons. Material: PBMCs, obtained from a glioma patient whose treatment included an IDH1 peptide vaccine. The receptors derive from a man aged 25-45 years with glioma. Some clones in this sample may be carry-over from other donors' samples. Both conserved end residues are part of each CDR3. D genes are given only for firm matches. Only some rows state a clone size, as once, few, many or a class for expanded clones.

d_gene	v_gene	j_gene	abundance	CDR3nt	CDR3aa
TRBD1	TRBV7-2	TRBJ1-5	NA	TGTGCCAGCAGCTTAGGGCAGGGGGATCAGCCCCAGCATTTT	CASSLGQGDQPQHF
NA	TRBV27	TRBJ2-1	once	TGTGCCAGCAGTTCCACAGACAGTAACAATGAGCAGTTCTTC	CASSSTDSNNEQFF
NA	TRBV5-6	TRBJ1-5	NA	TGTGCCAGCAGCTTTGGTGCGACAGGTAGAAATCAGCCCCAGCATTTT	CASSFGATGRNQPQHF
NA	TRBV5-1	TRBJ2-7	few	TGCGCCAGCAGCTTGACCGTAGGGGGCGAGCAGTACTTC	CASSLTVGGEQYF
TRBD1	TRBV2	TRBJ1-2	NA	TGTGCCAGCCATCAGCAGGGGGTGGGTGGCTACACCTTC	CASHQQGVGGYTF
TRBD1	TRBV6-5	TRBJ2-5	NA	TGTGCCAGCAGTGGGACAGGGGGCCTCCAAGAGACCCAGTACTTC	CASSGTGGLQETQYF
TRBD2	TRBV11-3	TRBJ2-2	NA	TGTGCCAGCAGCACTAGCGGGGCCCAACCCCGCGGGGAGCTGTTTTTT	CASSTSGAQPRGELFF
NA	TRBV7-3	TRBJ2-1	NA	TGTGCCAGCAGCCCGATACAGGGGACTCACTACAATGAGCAGTTCTTC	CASSPIQGTHYNEQFF
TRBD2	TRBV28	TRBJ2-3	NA	TGTGCCAGCAGTTTAGGGCTAGCGGGAGGATATGGGGATACGCAGTATTTT	CASSLGLAGGYGDTQYF
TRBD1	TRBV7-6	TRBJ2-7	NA	TGTGCCAGCAGCTTAGGGGGGACAGGGACCCCCTACGAGCAGTACTTC	CASSLGGTGTPYEQYF
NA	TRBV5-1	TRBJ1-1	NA	TGCGCCAGCAGCTTGGGAGGCGACACTGAAGCTTTCTTT	CASSLGGDTEAFF
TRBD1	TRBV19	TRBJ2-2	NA	TGTGCCAGTAGCCTGACAGGGGAGGCCGGGGAGCTGTTTTTT	CASSLTGEAGELFF
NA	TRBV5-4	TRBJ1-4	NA	TGTGCCAGCAGCCCGGCGGGGGGGGCGCAAAATGAAAAACTGTTTTTT	CASSPAGGAQNEKLFF
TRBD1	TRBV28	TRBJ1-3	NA	TGTGCCTACCATCGATTCAGGGGGTGGACTGGAAACACCATATATTTT	CAYHRFRGWTGNTIYF
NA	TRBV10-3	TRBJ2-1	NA	TGTGCCATCAGGAGCGGTTCCACCTACAATGAGCAGTTCTTC	CAIRSGSTYNEQFF